These T cell receptor beta chains were read from a single sample in a study of blood T cell repertoires in COVID-19. Assay: immunoSEQ multiplex PCR; the TCRdb copy retains only in-frame clones and omits some. The sample yields about 310,000 clones, nearly 90% seen once. The sequenced sample consisted of PBMCs or T cells enriched from blood (not recorded which). These receptors were obtained from a woman aged 18-29 years with acute COVID-19. Both conserved end residues are part of each CDR3. A D gene is named only where the DNA matches it firmly. Expanded clones are given a class, and other clones once, few, many or no size at all.

clone_size: once; j_call: TRBJ2-7; d_call: -; v_call: TRBV21-1; cdr3_aa: CASSTSGSLLHEQYF; cdr3_nt: TGTGCCAGCAGCACTAGCGGGAGTCTCCTTCACGAGCAGTACTTC
clone_size: -; j_call: TRBJ2-5; d_call: -; v_call: TRBV5-1; cdr3_aa: CASRGGQQETQYF; cdr3_nt: TGCGCCAGCAGGGGTGGACAGCAAGAGACCCAGTACTTC
clone_size: few; j_call: TRBJ1-3; d_call: -; v_call: TRBV19; cdr3_aa: CASRTDGGGSGNTIYF; cdr3_nt: TGTGCCAGTAGAACGGACGGCGGGGGCTCTGGAAACACCATATATTTT
clone_size: -; j_call: TRBJ1-1; d_call: -; v_call: TRBV14; cdr3_aa: CASSQGHTEAFF; cdr3_nt: TGTGCCAGCAGCCAGGGGCACACTGAAGCTTTCTTT
clone_size: once; j_call: TRBJ2-5; d_call: TRBD2; v_call: TRBV6-1; cdr3_aa: CASSESGTERETQYF; cdr3_nt: TGTGCCAGCAGTGAAAGCGGGACGGAAAGAGAGACCCAGTACTTC
clone_size: once; j_call: TRBJ1-2; d_call: TRBD1; v_call: TRBV24-1; cdr3_aa: CATSDPQTGSNGYTF; cdr3_nt: TGTGCCACCAGTGACCCCCAGACAGGGTCGAATGGCTACACCTTC
clone_size: -; j_call: TRBJ2-1; d_call: -; v_call: TRBV5-4; cdr3_aa: CASSLLADNEQFF; cdr3_nt: TGTGCCAGCAGCTTGTTAGCGGACAATGAGCAGTTCTTC
clone_size: once; j_call: TRBJ1-2; d_call: TRBD1; v_call: TRBV5-1; cdr3_aa: CASTQVTGGGYTF; cdr3_nt: TGCGCCAGCACCCAGGTGACAGGGGGCGGCTACACCTTC
clone_size: -; j_call: TRBJ1-3; d_call: -; v_call: TRBV7-9; cdr3_aa: CASSRDGQRSGNTIYF; cdr3_nt: TGTGCCAGCAGCCGAGACGGACAACGCTCTGGAAACACCATATATTTT
clone_size: -; j_call: TRBJ2-7; d_call: TRBD1; v_call: TRBV28; cdr3_aa: CASSLPGQGAYEQYF; cdr3_nt: TGTGCCAGCAGTCTTCCCGGACAGGGGGCATACGAGCAGTACTTC
clone_size: -; j_call: TRBJ1-1; d_call: TRBD1; v_call: TRBV15; cdr3_aa: CATSRGVVTGQGEAFF; cdr3_nt: TGTGCCACCAGCAGAGGGGTAGTCACGGGACAGGGTGAAGCTTTCTTT
clone_size: -; j_call: TRBJ2-3; d_call: TRBD2; v_call: TRBV18; cdr3_aa: CASSLAGGPADTQYF; cdr3_nt: TGTGCCAGCTCATTAGCGGGAGGGCCGGCAGATACGCAGTATTTT
clone_size: few; j_call: TRBJ2-2; d_call: TRBD2; v_call: TRBV3-1/TRBV3-2; cdr3_aa: CASSLQGILAGSYTGELFF; cdr3_nt: TGTGCCAGCAGCCTTCAAGGTATACTAGCGGGATCGTACACCGGGGAGCTGTTTTTT
clone_size: -; j_call: TRBJ2-7; d_call: -; v_call: TRBV6-1; cdr3_aa: CASSEVALPFEQYF; cdr3_nt: TGTGCCAGCAGTGAAGTAGCCTTACCCTTCGAGCAGTACTTC
clone_size: -; j_call: TRBJ2-2; d_call: TRBD2; v_call: TRBV4-2; cdr3_aa: CASSHYGAGGVTGELFF; cdr3_nt: TGTGCCAGCAGCCACTACGGGGCGGGAGGAGTTACCGGGGAGCTGTTTTTT
clone_size: -; j_call: TRBJ2-3; d_call: TRBD2; v_call: TRBV7-9; cdr3_aa: CASSLSSGGDTAPDTQYF; cdr3_nt: TGTGCCAGCAGCTTGTCTAGCGGGGGAGATACCGCCCCAGATACGCAGTATTTT
clone_size: -; j_call: TRBJ2-7; d_call: -; v_call: TRBV6-2/TRBV6-3; cdr3_aa: CASSPTLAQTYEQYF; cdr3_nt: TGTGCCAGCAGCCCCACACTAGCCCAGACCTACGAGCAGTACTTC
clone_size: -; j_call: TRBJ2-3; d_call: TRBD2; v_call: TRBV20-1; cdr3_aa: CSASKPAGVANTDTQYF; cdr3_nt: TGCAGTGCTAGTAAGCCTGCGGGGGTAGCGAACACAGATACGCAGTATTTT
clone_size: -; j_call: TRBJ1-1; d_call: TRBD1; v_call: TRBV29-1; cdr3_aa: CSVYPRTGKDTEAFF; cdr3_nt: TGCAGCGTCTATCCCCGGACAGGGAAAGACACTGAAGCTTTCTTT
clone_size: -; j_call: TRBJ1-1; d_call: TRBD1; v_call: TRBV11-3; cdr3_aa: CASSPGTGFSTEAFF; cdr3_nt: TGTGCCAGCAGCCCGGGGACAGGTTTCAGCACTGAAGCTTTCTTT
clone_size: -; j_call: TRBJ1-1; d_call: -; v_call: TRBV28; cdr3_aa: CASSSGGEGSEEAFF; cdr3_nt: TGTGCCAGCAGTTCTGGGGGGGAGGGATCGGAAGAAGCTTTCTTT
clone_size: -; j_call: TRBJ1-2; d_call: -; v_call: TRBV28; cdr3_aa: CASSLSRYGYTF; cdr3_nt: TGTGCCAGCAGTTTATCCCGCTATGGCTACACCTTC
clone_size: -; j_call: TRBJ1-2; d_call: TRBD1; v_call: TRBV27; cdr3_aa: CASSFGRDRGPTRRGYGYTF; cdr3_nt: TGTGCCAGCAGTTTCGGCCGGGACAGGGGACCCACCCGGCGGGGCTATGGCTACACCTTC
clone_size: -; j_call: TRBJ1-2; d_call: TRBD1; v_call: TRBV5-6; cdr3_aa: CASSSIQGVYGYTF; cdr3_nt: TGTGCCAGCAGTTCAATCCAGGGGGTCTATGGCTACACCTTC
clone_size: -; j_call: TRBJ2-2; d_call: -; v_call: TRBV29-1; cdr3_aa: CSVELGRGDTGELFF; cdr3_nt: TGCAGCGTTGAGTTGGGGCGCGGGGACACCGGGGAGCTGTTTTTT
clone_size: -; j_call: TRBJ1-5; d_call: -; v_call: TRBV18; cdr3_aa: CASSPPGGRDNQPQHF; cdr3_nt: TGTGCCAGCTCACCACCGGGGGGGCGGGATAATCAGCCCCAGCATTTT
clone_size: -; j_call: TRBJ1-6; d_call: -; v_call: TRBV5-1; cdr3_aa: CASSPEQGSYNSPLHF; cdr3_nt: TGCGCCAGCAGCCCGGAACAGGGCTCCTATAATTCACCCCTCCACTTT
clone_size: -; j_call: TRBJ2-2; d_call: -; v_call: TRBV30; cdr3_aa: CAWRAEGRELFF; cdr3_nt: TGTGCCTGGAGGGCGGAGGGCCGGGAGCTGTTTTTT
clone_size: -; j_call: TRBJ2-2; d_call: TRBD1; v_call: TRBV3-1/TRBV3-2; cdr3_aa: CASSPQPDRETYTGELFF; cdr3_nt: TGTGCCAGCAGCCCCCAACCTGACAGGGAGACGTACACCGGGGAGCTGTTTTTT
clone_size: -; j_call: TRBJ1-1; d_call: -; v_call: TRBV28; cdr3_aa: CASSFVGAAKAFF; cdr3_nt: TGTGCCAGCAGTTTTGTAGGGGCGGCGAAAGCTTTCTTT
clone_size: -; j_call: TRBJ2-2; d_call: TRBD2; v_call: TRBV28; cdr3_aa: CASSSLAGSGELFF; cdr3_nt: TGTGCCAGCAGTTCCTTAGCGGGAAGCGGGGAGCTGTTTTTT
clone_size: -; j_call: TRBJ2-1; d_call: -; v_call: TRBV20-1; cdr3_aa: CSASGAGVGEQFF; cdr3_nt: TGCAGTGCTAGTGGGGCAGGGGTCGGTGAGCAGTTCTTC